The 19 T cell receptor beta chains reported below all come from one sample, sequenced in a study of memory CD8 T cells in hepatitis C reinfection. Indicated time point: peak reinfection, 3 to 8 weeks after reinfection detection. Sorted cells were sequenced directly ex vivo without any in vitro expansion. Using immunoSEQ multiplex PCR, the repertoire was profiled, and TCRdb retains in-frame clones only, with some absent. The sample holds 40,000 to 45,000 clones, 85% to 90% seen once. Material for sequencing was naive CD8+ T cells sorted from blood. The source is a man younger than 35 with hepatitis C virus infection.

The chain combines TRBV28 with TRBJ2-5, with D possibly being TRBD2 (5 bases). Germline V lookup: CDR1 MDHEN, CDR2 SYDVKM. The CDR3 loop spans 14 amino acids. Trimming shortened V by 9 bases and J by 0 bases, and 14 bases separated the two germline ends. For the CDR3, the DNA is TGTGCCAGTGGGAAGTGGGAGTACCAAGAGACCCAGTACTTC. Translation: CASGKWEYQETQYF.

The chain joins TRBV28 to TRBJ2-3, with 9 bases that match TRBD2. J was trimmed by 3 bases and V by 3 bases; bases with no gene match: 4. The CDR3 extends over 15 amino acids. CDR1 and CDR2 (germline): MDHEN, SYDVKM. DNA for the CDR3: TGTGCCAGCAGTTTGGGTAGCGGGAGTACAGATACGCAGTATTTT. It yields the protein CASSLGSGSTDTQYF. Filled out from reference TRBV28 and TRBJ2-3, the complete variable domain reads DVKVTQSSRYLVKRTGEKVFLECVQDMDHENMFWYRQDPGLGLRLIYFSYDVKMKEKGDIPEGYSVSREKKERFSLILESASTNQTSMYLCASSLGSGSTDTQYFGPGTRLTVL.

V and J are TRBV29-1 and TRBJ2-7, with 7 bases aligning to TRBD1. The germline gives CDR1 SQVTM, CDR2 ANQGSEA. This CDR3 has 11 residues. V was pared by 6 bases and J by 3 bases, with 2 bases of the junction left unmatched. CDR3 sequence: CSVGDSYEQYF. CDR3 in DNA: TGCAGCGTGGGGGACAGCTACGAGCAGTACTTC.

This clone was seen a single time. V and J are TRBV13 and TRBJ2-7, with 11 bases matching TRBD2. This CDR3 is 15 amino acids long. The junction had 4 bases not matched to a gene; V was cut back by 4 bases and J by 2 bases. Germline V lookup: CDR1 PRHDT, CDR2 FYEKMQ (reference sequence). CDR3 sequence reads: CASSSLAGAPYEQYF. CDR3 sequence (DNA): TGTGCCAGCAGCTCACTAGCGGGAGCTCCCTACGAGCAGTACTTC.

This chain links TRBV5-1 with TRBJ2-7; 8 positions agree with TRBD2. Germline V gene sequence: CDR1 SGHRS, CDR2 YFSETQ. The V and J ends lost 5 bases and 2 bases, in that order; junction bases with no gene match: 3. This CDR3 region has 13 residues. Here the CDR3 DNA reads TGCGCCAGCAGTCAAGCGGGGGCCTACGAGCAGTACTTC. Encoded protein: CASSQAGAYEQYF.

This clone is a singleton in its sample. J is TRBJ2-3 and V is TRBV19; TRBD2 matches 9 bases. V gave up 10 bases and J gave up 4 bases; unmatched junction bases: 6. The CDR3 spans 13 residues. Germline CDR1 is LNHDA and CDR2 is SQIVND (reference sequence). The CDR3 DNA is TGTGCCACGGGGGCGGGGGGGCCAGATACGCAGTATTTT. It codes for CATGAGGPDTQYF.

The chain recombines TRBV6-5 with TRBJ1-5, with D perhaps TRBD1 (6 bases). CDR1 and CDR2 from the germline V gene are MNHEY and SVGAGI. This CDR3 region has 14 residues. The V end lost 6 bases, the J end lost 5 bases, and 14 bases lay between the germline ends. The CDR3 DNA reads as TGTGCCAGCAGACAAGGACAGTCCGATCAGCCCCAGCATTTT. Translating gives CASRQGQSDQPQHF.

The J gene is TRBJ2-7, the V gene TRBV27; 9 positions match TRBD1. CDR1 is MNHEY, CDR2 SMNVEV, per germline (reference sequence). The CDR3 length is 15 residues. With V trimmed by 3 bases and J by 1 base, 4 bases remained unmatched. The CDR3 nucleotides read TGTGCCAGCAGTTTTTCGGGACAGGGATCCTACGAGCAGTACTTC. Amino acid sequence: CASSFSGQGSYEQYF.

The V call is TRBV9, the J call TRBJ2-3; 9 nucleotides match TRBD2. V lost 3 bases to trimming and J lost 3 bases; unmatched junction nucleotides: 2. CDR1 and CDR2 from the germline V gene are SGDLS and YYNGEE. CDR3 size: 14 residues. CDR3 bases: TGTGCCAGCAGCGGGAGCGGGGGGACAGATACGCAGTATTTT. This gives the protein CASSGSGGTDTQYF.

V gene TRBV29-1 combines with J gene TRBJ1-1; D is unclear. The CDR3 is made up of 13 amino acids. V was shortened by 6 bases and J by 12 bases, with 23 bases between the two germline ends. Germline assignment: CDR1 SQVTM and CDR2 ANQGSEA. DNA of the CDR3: TGCAGCGTCGCCCCTCCAGGCAGGCCCGAACCTTTCTTT. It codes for CSVAPPGRPEPFF.

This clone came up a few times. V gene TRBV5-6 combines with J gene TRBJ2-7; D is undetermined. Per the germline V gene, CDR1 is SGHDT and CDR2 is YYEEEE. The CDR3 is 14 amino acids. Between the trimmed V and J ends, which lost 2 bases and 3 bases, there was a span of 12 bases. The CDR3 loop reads CASSLRASVYEQYF. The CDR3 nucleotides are TGTGCCAGCAGCTTACGAGCGTCAGTCTACGAGCAGTACTTC.

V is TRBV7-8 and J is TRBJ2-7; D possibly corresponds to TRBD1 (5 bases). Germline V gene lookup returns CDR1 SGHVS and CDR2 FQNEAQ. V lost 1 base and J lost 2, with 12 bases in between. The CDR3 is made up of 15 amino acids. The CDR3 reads CASSLGQGSTYEQYF. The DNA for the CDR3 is TGTGCCAGCAGCTTAGGGCAGGGTAGTACCTACGAGCAGTACTTC.

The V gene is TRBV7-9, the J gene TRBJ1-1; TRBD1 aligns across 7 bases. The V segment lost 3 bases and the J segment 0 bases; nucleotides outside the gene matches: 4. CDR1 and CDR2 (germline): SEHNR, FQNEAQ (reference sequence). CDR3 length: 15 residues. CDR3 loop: CASSFQGDMNTEAFF. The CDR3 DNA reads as TGTGCCAGCAGCTTTCAGGGGGACATGAACACTGAAGCTTTCTTT.

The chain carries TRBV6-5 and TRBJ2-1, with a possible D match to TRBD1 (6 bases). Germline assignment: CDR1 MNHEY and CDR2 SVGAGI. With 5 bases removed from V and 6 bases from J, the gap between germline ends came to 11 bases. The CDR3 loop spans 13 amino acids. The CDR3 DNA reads TGTGCCAGCAGTCTCGGACAGCTCAATGAGCAGTTCTTC. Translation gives CASSLGQLNEQFF.

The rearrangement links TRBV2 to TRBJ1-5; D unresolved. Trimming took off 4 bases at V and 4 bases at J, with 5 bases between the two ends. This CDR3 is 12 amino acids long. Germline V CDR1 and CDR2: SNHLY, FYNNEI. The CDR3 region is CASSAGNQPQHF. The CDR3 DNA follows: TGTGCCAGCAGTGCCGGGAATCAGCCCCAGCATTTT.

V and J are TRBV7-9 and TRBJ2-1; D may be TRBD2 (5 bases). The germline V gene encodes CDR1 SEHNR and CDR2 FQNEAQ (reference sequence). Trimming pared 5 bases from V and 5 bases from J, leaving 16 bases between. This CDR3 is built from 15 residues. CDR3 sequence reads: CASSRVHGSNNEQFF. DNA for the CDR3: TGTGCCAGCAGCCGGGTTCATGGGAGTAACAATGAGCAGTTCTTC.

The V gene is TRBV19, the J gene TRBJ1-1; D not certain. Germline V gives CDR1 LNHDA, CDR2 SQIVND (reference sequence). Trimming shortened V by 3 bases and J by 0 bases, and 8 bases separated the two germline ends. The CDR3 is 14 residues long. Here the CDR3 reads CASSMGELNTEAFF. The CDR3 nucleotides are TGTGCCAGTAGTATGGGAGAATTGAACACTGAAGCTTTCTTT.

The CDR3 DNA is TGTGCCAGCAGCCTCCAGGGGACTAGCGGGGTCACAGATACGCAGTATTTT. Translating gives CASSLQGTSGVTDTQYF. This chain links TRBV9 with TRBJ2-3; 13 nucleotides match TRBD2. CDR3 length equals 17 residues. CDR1 is SGDLS, CDR2 YYNGEE, per germline. V was pared by 4 bases and J by 2 bases, with 7 bases of the junction left unmatched.

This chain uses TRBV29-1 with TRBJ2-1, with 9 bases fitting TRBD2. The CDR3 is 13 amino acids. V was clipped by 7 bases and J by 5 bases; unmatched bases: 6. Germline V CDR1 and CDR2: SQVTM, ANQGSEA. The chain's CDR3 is CSGKRGDDNEQFF. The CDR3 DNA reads TGCAGCGGTAAGCGGGGGGACGACAATGAGCAGTTCTTC.